These 8 T cell receptor beta chains were sequenced from one sample in a study of graft-versus-host responses after intestinal transplantation. Profiling relied on immunoSEQ multiplex PCR, and the TCRdb table lists in-frame clones only, not all of them. The repertoire includes more than 25,000 clones, about 93% of them detected once, and about 0.8% sits in the top ten. Sample: PBMCs, taken just over 29 days after intestinal transplant. Receptor source: a human patient who received an intestinal transplant, so some T cells may come from the graft donor.

The chain has TRBV6-1 and TRBJ2-5; tentative D call: TRBD2 (7 bases). The CDR3 runs to 13 residues. Trimming removed 6 bases at V and 1 base at J, with 9 bases between. Germline-derived CDR1 and CDR2 are MNHNS and SASEGT. CDR3 sequence: CASRRGGQETQYF. DNA for the CDR3: TGTGCCAGCAGAAGGGGGGGCCAAGAGACCCAGTACTTC.

The chain has TRBV18 and TRBJ2-1, with D possibly matching TRBD1 (6 bases). Trimming cost V 2 bases and J 4 bases, with 21 bases left between them. The CDR3 has 18 residues. Germline V gives CDR1 KGHSH, CDR2 LQKENI. This chain's CDR3 is CASSPDQGTRAVYNEQFF. The CDR3 nucleotides are TGTGCCAGCTCACCAGATCAGGGGACACGAGCGGTGTACAATGAGCAGTTCTTC.

The chain couples TRBV14 to TRBJ2-7; 8 bases agree with TRBD1. Per the germline V gene, CDR1 is SGHDN and CDR2 is FVKESK. Losses at the gene ends were 4 bases for V and 2 bases for J; bases not matched to a gene: 16. This CDR3 has 18 residues. CDR3 coding DNA: TGTGCCAGCAGCCGAGACTTCTCCTGGGACAGGCAGACCTACGAGCAGTACTTC. It yields the protein CASSRDFSWDRQTYEQYF.

The CDR3 region is CASSLTGGLNTEAFF. The CDR3 nucleotides are TGTGCCAGCAGTTTGACAGGGGGCCTGAACACTGAAGCTTTCTTT. This chain connects TRBV6-5 to TRBJ1-1; 10 nucleotides line up with TRBD1. V lost 4 bases, J lost 0 bases, and 2 bases stayed unmatched. The CDR3 is 15 residues long. Germline CDR1 reads MNHEY; CDR2 reads SVGAGI.

This chain links TRBV4-3 with TRBJ2-1; maybe TRBD2 (5 bases). Trimming cost V 0 bases and J 4 bases, with 13 bases left between them. CDR1 is LGHNA and CDR2 is YSLEER in the germline V gene. The CDR3 is 16 amino acids. CDR3 sequence: CASSQDEGQTYNEQFF. DNA of the CDR3: TGCGCCAGCAGCCAAGATGAGGGCCAAACTTACAATGAGCAGTTCTTC.

The rearrangement joins TRBV29-1 to TRBJ2-2, with D uncertain. The V and J ends lost 7 bases and 0 bases respectively, with 9 bases between them. Germline V gene lookup returns CDR1 SQVTM and CDR2 ANQGSEA. The CDR3 extends over 13 amino acids. DNA for the CDR3: TGCAGCGCAGGCCCCCCGAACACCGGGGAGCTGTTTTTT. Amino acid sequence: CSAGPPNTGELFF.

V and J are TRBV5-1 and TRBJ1-4; D gene uncertain. The germline V gene encodes CDR1 SGHRS and CDR2 YFSETQ. The CDR3 totals 16 residues. The V gene lost 6 bases and the J gene lost 6 bases, with 21 bases spanning the gap. Here the CDR3 DNA reads TGCGCCAGCACCAGAATCGGAGCTTTTAAAGATGAAAAACTGTTTTTT. Translated: CASTRIGAFKDEKLFF.

V gene TRBV6-5 combines with J gene TRBJ2-7; D not resolved. Germline CDR1 MNHEY, CDR2 SVGAGI. The CDR3 loop spans 11 amino acids. With 2 bases removed from V and 5 bases from J, the gap between germline ends came to 4 bases. This CDR3 reads CASSYPDEQYF. The CDR3 DNA reads as TGTGCCAGCAGTTACCCCGACGAGCAGTACTTC.